Following are 2 T cell receptor beta chains from one sample sequenced in a study of shared clonotypes between healthy human individuals. Assay: immunoSEQ multiplex PCR; the TCRdb copy retains only in-frame clones and omits some. The repertoire holds some 1 million clones, with about 74% as singletons. The sample was memory CD4+ T cells sorted from blood. As to subset: CD45RA-negative fraction. Every receptor here comes from a man between 18 and 29 years old in good health.

The chain couples TRBV6-1 to TRBJ2-7; either TRBD1 or TRBD2 may fit D (5 bases each). Germline V gene data show CDR1 as MNHNS and CDR2 as SASEGT. The CDR3 is made up of 15 amino acids. The V end was cut by 0 bases, the J end by 3 bases, with 12 bases between. CDR3 nucleotides: TGTGCCAGCAGTGAAGCTGGGGACCCCCGCTACGAGCAGTACTTC. Residues: CASSEAGDPRYEQYF.

The chain uses TRBV27 and TRBJ2-3; 8 bases are shared with TRBD2. V was clipped by 6 bases and J by 4 bases; unmatched bases: 12. The CDR3 spans 16 residues. CDR1 MNHEY and CDR2 SMNVEV come from the germline V gene (reference sequence). CDR3 nucleotide sequence: TGTGCCAGCAGCCCGGCCGGGACTAGTAAGGCAGATACGCAGTATTTT. Translating it yields CASSPAGTSKADTQYF.